The T cell receptor beta chain described here comes from a study of blood T cell repertoires in COVID-19 (dated by TCRdb to about 2020). Some background on the complete study: Recovered participants in ImmuneRACE Cohort 3 were defined by two consecutive negative NP/OP PCR tests, clearance by a healthcare professional, or resolution of symptoms. The collaborator samples originated in the United States, Italy and Spain and spanned the acute and convalescent phases of COVID-19. A de-identified subject ID, COVID-19 status, age in years and sex were almost always included in the sample metadata. The samples were drawn from the first 160 participants of the ongoing ImmuneRACE study and from some 1,300 subjects provided by 6 global collaborators. The prospective study material was composed of cDNA or gDNA derived from T cells, B-cell-depleted T cells, or PBMCs. Where available, HLA class I and class II types were taken from metadata supplied by the sample provider and were not determined by assay-based typing. The repertoires were made available in a free public database intended to serve as a resource for research on the immune response to SARS-CoV-2. Subjects who had been exposed to COVID-19, were actively infected with it, or had recovered from it provided the deeply sampled blood TCRbeta repertoires that made up the dataset.

About this clone: Its antigen specificity is not known. It has no much larger one-base neighbor in the sample; base qualities were not kept.

Enrolling through a virtual design, the prospective study's participants ranged in age from roughly 18 to 90 years and lived across 24 United States geographic areas. Cohort assignment in the prospective study relied on participant-reported clinical history from a screening survey and a study questionnaire. In the prospective study, whole blood, serum and a nasopharyngeal or oropharyngeal swab were collected from each participant by mobile phlebotomists. Participants in the prospective study had the option to provide additional blood draws and questionnaires over an approximately 2-month period. Prospective study blood samples were shipped either frozen or at room temperature before DNA extraction. V is cut back by 4 bases and J by 3 bases, with 6 bases in the junction unmatched. Including cysteine and phenylalanine, the CDR3 has 15 amino acids. The CDR3 DNA has 45 bases and is translated from base 1. The germline V gene (reference sequence) specifies LNHDA as CDR1 and SQIVND as CDR2.

The immunoSEQ Assay, a bias-controlled multiplex PCR, was used to amplify TCRbeta CDR3 regions from genomic DNA. As for the original processing: Nucleated cell counts per sample were estimated from amplification of reference gene primers within the assay. To quantify the absolute abundance of each unique TCRbeta CDR3 rearrangement, sequence reads were collapsed and filtered. For each sample, productive Simpson clonality was calculated as the square root of Simpson's diversity index across productive rearrangements. TCRdb took this table from immuneACCESS and kept in-frame rearrangements with V and J called. Such tables lack part of the clones; where checked against another copy, unresolved V genes explain under half of the gap, and the rest is unexplained. The DNA gave D and trimming, while V, J and clone size come from that table. Across this sample there are some 200,000 clones, with around 85% seen only once. The ten largest make up approximately 2.8% of the sample.

The full study reports these points: The quantity of clinical and demographic metadata differed by source and by participant and was supplied without curation.

This sequence originates from a woman between 45 and 60 years old in a cohort exposed to, infected with or recovered from COVID-19 (not recorded which). The receptor chain draws on TRBV19 and TRBJ2-7, and 10 bases in between align with TRBD1. Sequencing was carried out using PBMCs or T cells enriched from blood (not recorded which). The CDR3 protein is CASSSPGQGLYEQYF. DNA sequence: TGTGCCAGTAGTAGTCCGGGACAGGGGCTCTACGAGCAGTACTTC.